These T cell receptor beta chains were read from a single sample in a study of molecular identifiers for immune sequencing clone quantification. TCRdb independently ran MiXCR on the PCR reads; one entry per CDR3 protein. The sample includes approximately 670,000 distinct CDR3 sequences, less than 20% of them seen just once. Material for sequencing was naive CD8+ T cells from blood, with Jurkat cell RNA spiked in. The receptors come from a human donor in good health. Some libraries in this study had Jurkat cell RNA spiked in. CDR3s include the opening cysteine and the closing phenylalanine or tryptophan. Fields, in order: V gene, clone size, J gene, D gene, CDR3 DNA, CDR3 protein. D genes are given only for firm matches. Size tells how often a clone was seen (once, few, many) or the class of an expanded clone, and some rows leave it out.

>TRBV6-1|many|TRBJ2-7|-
TGTGCCATCTTCCGGGGCACAACCTACGAGCAGTACTTC
CAIFRGTTYEQYF
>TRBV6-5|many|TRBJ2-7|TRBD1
TGTGCCTCCACCGGGACAGGAGACTACGAGCAGTACTTC
CASTGTGDYEQYF
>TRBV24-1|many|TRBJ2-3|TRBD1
TGTGCCACCAGTGATTCTCCGGGACAGGTAACCTCAGATACGCAGTATTTT
CATSDSPGQVTSDTQYF
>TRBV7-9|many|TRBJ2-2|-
TGTGCCAGCAGCCCTCCAGTCCTCCTCGGGGAGCTGTTTTTT
CASSPPVLLGELFF
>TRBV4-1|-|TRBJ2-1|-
TGCGCCAGCAGCCAAGGACAGCCTGCCTACAATGAGCAGTTCTTC
CASSQGQPAYNEQFF
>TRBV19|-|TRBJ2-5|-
TGTGCCAGTAGTATCTCCGTACAAGAGACCCAGTACTTC
CASSISVQETQYF
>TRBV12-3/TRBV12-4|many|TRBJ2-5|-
TGTGCCTCTAGGGCACTTCAAGAGACCCAGTACTTC
CASRALQETQYF
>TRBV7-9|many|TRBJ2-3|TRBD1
TGTGCCAGCAGCCTCAAACAGGGGATTCAAGATACGCAGTATTTT
CASSLKQGIQDTQYF
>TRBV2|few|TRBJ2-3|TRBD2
TGTGCCAGCCACCTAGGCCTAGCGGGAGTTGCAGATACGCAGTATTTT
CASHLGLAGVADTQYF
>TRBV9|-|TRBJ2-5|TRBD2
TGTGCCAGCAGCCCAGCTGGGCGGGAGGGCCATGTCCGAGAGACCCAGTACTTC
CASSPAGREGHVRETQYF
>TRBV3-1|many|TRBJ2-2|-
TGTGCCAGCAGCCAAGAGAGGCTCTCGAACACCGGGGAGCTGTTTTTT
CASSQERLSNTGELFF
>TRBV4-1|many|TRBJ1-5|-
TGCGCCAGCAGCCAGGAACAAGATCAGCCCCAGCATTTT
CASSQEQDQPQHF
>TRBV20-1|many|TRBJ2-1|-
TGCAGTGCTAGAGATGTAGGAGGGAGCTCCTACAATGAGCAATTCTTC
CSARDVGGSSYNEQFF
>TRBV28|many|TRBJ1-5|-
TGTGCCAGCAGCCGGGGCCTCCGCGGAAACCATCAGCCCCAGCATTTT
CASSRGLRGNHQPQHF
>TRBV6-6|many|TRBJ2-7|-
TGTGCCAGCAGTTACCCCGTAACTAGCCTTGAGCAGTACTTC
CASSYPVTSLEQYF
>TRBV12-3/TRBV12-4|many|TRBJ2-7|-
TGTGCCAGCAGCCCGGACGGTTTCTACGAGCAGTACTTC
CASSPDGFYEQYF
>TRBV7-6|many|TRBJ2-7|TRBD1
TGTGCCAGCAGCTTAGCGGCAGGGGGCTCTAGGTACGAGCAGTACTTC
CASSLAAGGSRYEQYF
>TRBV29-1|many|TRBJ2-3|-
TGCAGCGTTGACCCGGGCACAGATACGCAGTATTTT
CSVDPGTDTQYF
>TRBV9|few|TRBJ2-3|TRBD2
TGTGCCAGCAGCCCGCGGGTAGCGGGAGCGGGCACAGGTACGCAGTATTTT
CASSPRVAGAGTGTQYF
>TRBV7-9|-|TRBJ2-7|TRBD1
TGTGCCAGCAGCTTAGGGGGACAGGGAGGGAGTTCCTACGAGCAGTACTTC
CASSLGGQGGSSYEQYF
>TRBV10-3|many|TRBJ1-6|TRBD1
TGTGCCATCGGAGAATGGCAGGGGGATTCACCCCTCCACTTT
CAIGEWQGDSPLHF
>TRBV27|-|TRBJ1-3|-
TGTGCCAGCGGGCTAACCTCTGGAAACACCATATATTTT
CASGLTSGNTIYF
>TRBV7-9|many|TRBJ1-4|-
TGTGCCAGCAGCTTAGTTGGGGCTAATGAAAAACTGTTTTTT
CASSLVGANEKLFF
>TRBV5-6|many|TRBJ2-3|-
TGTGCCAGCAGCTTGGCGGGACTGTACAACACAGATACGCAGTATTTT
CASSLAGLYNTDTQYF
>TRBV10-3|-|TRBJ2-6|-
TGCGCCACCAGTGACCCGGGGGGCGCTGGGGCCAACGTCCTGACTTTC
CATSDPGGAGANVLTF
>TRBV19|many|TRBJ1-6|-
TGTGCCAGTAGTATAGATTCGGGTGGTACCGCGGCTTCACCCCTCCACTTT
CASSIDSGGTAASPLHF
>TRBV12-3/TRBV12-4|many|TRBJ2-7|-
TGTGCCAGCAGTGACCTAGGGCTGACGTCCTCCTACGAGCAGTACTTC
CASSDLGLTSSYEQYF
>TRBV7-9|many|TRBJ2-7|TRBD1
TGTGCCAGCAGCTCCGGGCGACAGGGGGCCTACGAGCAGTACTTC
CASSSGRQGAYEQYF
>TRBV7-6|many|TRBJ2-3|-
TGTGCCAGCAGCTTAGTGGCCCAGGCGACAGATACGCAGTATTTT
CASSLVAQATDTQYF
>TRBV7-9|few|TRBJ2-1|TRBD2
TGTGCCAGCAGCCCAGGGACTAGCGGGGCCTATGGGTACAATGAGCAGTTCTTC
CASSPGTSGAYGYNEQFF
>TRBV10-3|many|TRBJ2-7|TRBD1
TGTGCCATCAGTGATCCCGGGGGGACAGGGTCGGGCGAGCAGTACTTC
CAISDPGGTGSGEQYF
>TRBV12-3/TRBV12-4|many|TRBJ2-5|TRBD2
TGTGCCAGCAGTGGCGGGGGGACGCAAGAGACCCAGTACTTC
CASSGGGTQETQYF
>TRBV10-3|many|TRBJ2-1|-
TGTGCCATCAGTGAGTGGGGAAATGAGCAGTTCTTC
CAISEWGNEQFF
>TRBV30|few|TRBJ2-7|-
TGTGCCTGGAGTCCCCAGGACGGGTCCGAGCAGTACTTC
CAWSPQDGSEQYF
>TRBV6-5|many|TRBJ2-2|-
TGTGCCAGCAGTTACGATCCAGCTACGAACACCGGGGAGCTGTTTTTT
CASSYDPATNTGELFF
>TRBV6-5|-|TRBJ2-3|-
TGTGCCAGACAGCCTAGCACAGATACGCGGTATTTT
CARQPSTDTRYF
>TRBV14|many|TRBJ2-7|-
TGTGCCAGCAGCCGGGGTGGAAACTCCTACGAGCAGTACTTC
CASSRGGNSYEQYF
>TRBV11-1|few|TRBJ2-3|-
TGTGCCAGCAGCTTAAATCCGGGGTCGTTAGATACGCAGTATTTT
CASSLNPGSLDTQYF
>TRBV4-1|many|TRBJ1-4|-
TGCGCCAGCAGCCAAGAGGGGGGTGCCGCAACTAATGAAAAATTGTTTTTT
CASSQEGGAATNEKLFF
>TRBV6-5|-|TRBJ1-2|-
TGTGCCAGCAGTTACTCGGGGACGGCGGATAACTATGGCTACACCTTC
CASSYSGTADNYGYTF
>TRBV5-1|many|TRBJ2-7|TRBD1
TGCGCCAGCAGCTTGCACGCAGGGACAGGCGAGCAGTACTTC
CASSLHAGTGEQYF
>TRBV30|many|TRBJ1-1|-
TGTGCCTGGAGTGTAAACTTTGCAGGCGGGAACACTGAAGCTTTCTTT
CAWSVNFAGGNTEAFF
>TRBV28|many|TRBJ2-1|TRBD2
TGTGCCAGCAGTCCCGGGACTAGAATGACCTACAATGAGCAGTTCTTC
CASSPGTRMTYNEQFF
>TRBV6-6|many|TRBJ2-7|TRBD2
TGTGCCAGCAGTTACTCGACTAGCGGGATGGGCGAGCAGTACTTC
CASSYSTSGMGEQYF
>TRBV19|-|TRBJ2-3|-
TGTGCCAGTAACACCAAACACCGTTACACAGATACGCAGTATTTT
CASNTKHRYTDTQYF
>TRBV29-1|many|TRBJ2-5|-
TGCAGCGTTATCGGACTTGGCGAGACCCAGTACTTC
CSVIGLGETQYF
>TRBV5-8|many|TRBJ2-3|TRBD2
TGTGCCAGCAGCACCGGACTAGCTTACACAGATACGCAGTATTTT
CASSTGLAYTDTQYF
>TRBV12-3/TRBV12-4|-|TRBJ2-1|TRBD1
TGTGCCAGCAGTTTGGACAGGGGGGGCGTGAATGAGCAGTTCTTC
CASSLDRGGVNEQFF
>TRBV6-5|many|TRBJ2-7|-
TGTGCCAGCAGTTACCCCGTGGCCGGGGGCAGCTCCTACGAGCAGTACTTC
CASSYPVAGGSSYEQYF
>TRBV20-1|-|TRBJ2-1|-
TGCAGTGCTAACAGATGGGGGGAAAAGGACAATGAGCAGTTCTTC
CSANRWGEKDNEQFF
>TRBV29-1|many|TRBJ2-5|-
TGCAGCGTTGAAGATCCCACAGGGACGGTGACCCAGTACTTC
CSVEDPTGTVTQYF
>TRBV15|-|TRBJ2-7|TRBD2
TGTGCCACCAGCAGAGATGGACTAGGAGACTTCTACGAGCAGTACTTC
CATSRDGLGDFYEQYF
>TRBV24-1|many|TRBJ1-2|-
TGTGCCACCAGTGATCCAGACACTAACTATGGCTACACCTTC
CATSDPDTNYGYTF
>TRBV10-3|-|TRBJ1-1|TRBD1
TGTGCCATCAGTGAGGGGACAGGGAACACTGGAGCTTTCTTT
CAISEGTGNTGAFF
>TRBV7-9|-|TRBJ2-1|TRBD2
TGTGCCAGCAGCTTTCCCGATGCGGGGGAGGTCAATGAGCAGTTCTTC
CASSFPDAGEVNEQFF
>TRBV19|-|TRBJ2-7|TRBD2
TGTGCCGGTAGTATTGGGGAGGGTTTGGAGCAGTACTTC
CAGSIGEGLEQYF
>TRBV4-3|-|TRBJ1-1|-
TGCGCCAGCAGCCAAGACCGGGGGCTCTACACTGAAGCTTTCTTT
CASSQDRGLYTEAFF
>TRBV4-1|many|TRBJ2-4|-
TGCGCCAGCAGCCAAACACAGGGTATTCAGTACTTC
CASSQTQGIQYF
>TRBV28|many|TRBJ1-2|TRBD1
TGTGCCAGCAGTTTACAATCGCGGGACAGAGTGACTTATGGCTACACCTTC
CASSLQSRDRVTYGYTF
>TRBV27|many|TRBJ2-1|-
TGTGCCAGCAGTTTACTCGGTCAAGCCTACAATGAGCAGTTCTTC
CASSLLGQAYNEQFF